A single sample is the source of the 15 T cell receptor beta chains below, sequenced in a study of T cell responses to AZD1222 COVID-19 vaccine. Sequencing was performed with immunoSEQ multiplex PCR; in TCRdb, only in-frame clones are kept and a portion is missing. The sample consists of 150,000 to 200,000 clones, 88% of them appearing once. The sequences come from peripheral blood, collected 28 days after the second AZD1222 dose. The receptors were gathered from an adult who received the AZD1222 COVID-19 vaccine.

The rearrangement links TRBV6-2 or TRBV6-3 to TRBJ2-3; TRBD2 aligns across 7 bases. Germline CDR1 reads MNHEY; CDR2 reads SVGEGT. With V trimmed by 5 bases and J by 11 bases, 13 bases remained unmatched. The CDR3 extends over 14 amino acids. The CDR3 protein is CASSSPRGVTEQYF. CDR3 coding DNA: TGTGCCAGCAGTAGCCCCCGGGGGGTGACGGAGCAGTATTTT.

The genes are TRBV4-3 and TRBJ2-7; 9 bases are shared with TRBD1. With V trimmed by 4 bases and J by 3 bases, 7 bases remained unmatched. The CDR3 spans 15 residues. In germline, CDR1 is LGHNA, CDR2 YSLEER. Written as DNA, the CDR3 is TGCGCCAGCAGCCGAGTACAGGGGGCGATCTACGAGCAGTACTTC. Protein: CASSRVQGAIYEQYF.

This chain uses TRBV9 with TRBJ2-1; the D is unclear. CDR3 size: 14 residues. Trimming took off 0 bases at V and 4 bases at J, with 8 bases between the two ends. Germline V gives CDR1 SGDLS, CDR2 YYNGEE. The CDR3, as DNA: TGTGCCAGCAGCGTAGGGGCGGAATACAATGAGCAGTTCTTC. It translates to CASSVGAEYNEQFF.

The chain is built from TRBV2 and TRBJ2-3; D is uncertain. The CDR3 runs 14 residues. CDR1 is SNHLY and CDR2 is FYNNEI in the germline V gene. V lost 6 bases to trimming and J lost 0 bases, with 10 bases between them. CDR3 amino acids: CASRDGLSTDTQYF. The CDR3 DNA sequence: TGTGCCAGCAGAGACGGCCTGAGCACAGATACGCAGTATTTT.

This sequence joins TRBV9 and TRBJ2-1; no firm D call. Trimming removed 0 bases from V and 10 bases from J, with 11 bases in between. The germline gives CDR1 SGDLS, CDR2 YYNGEE. CDR3 length equals 13 residues. In nucleotides, the CDR3 is TGTGCCAGCAGCGTAGATCTGGTAGGGGAGCAGTTCTTC. Protein: CASSVDLVGEQFF.

The chain employs TRBV19 and TRBJ1-5; no clear D. The CDR3 totals 15 residues. Deletions cut 1 base from V and 8 bases from J, with 15 bases between. The germline V gene encodes CDR1 LNHDA and CDR2 SQIVND (reference sequence). CDR3 in amino acids: CASSIAGPGWEPQHF. The CDR3 bases are TGTGCCAGTAGTATAGCTGGGCCCGGCTGGGAGCCCCAGCATTTT.

This chain uses TRBV25-1 with TRBJ1-1; 8 bases line up with TRBD1. Per germline, CDR1 MGHDK and CDR2 SYGVNS. The CDR3 covers 14 residues. Trimming took 5 bases from V and 5 from J; bases not matched to a gene: 7. The CDR3 bases are TGTGCCAGCAGTTCTGGACAGGGCAGAACTGAAGCTTTCTTT. Translation: CASSSGQGRTEAFF.

The J gene is TRBJ1-3, the V gene TRBV2, with a tentative D call TRBD1 (5 bases). The CDR3 is 15 amino acids. Germline assignment: CDR1 SNHLY and CDR2 FYNNEI. Between the trimmed V and J ends, which lost 0 bases and 3 bases, there was a span of 9 bases. This chain's CDR3 is CASSEARTSGNTIYF. The CDR3 region has the DNA TGTGCCAGCAGTGAAGCAAGGACAAGTGGAAACACCATATATTTT.

The chain carries TRBV11-1 and TRBJ1-1; D possibly corresponds to TRBD1 (5 bases). Germline V gene data show CDR1 as SGHAT and CDR2 as FQDESV (reference sequence). V lost 5 bases to trimming and J lost 8 bases, with 6 bases between them. This CDR3 contains 10 residues. CDR3: CASSRTEAFF. CDR3 nucleotide sequence: TGTGCCAGCAGCCGGACAGAAGCTTTCTTT.

V is TRBV4-3 and J is TRBJ2-6; 7 bases are shared with TRBD1. Germline V gene data show CDR1 as LGHNA and CDR2 as YSLEER. Trimming cost V 1 base and J 0 bases; bases outside gene matches: 6. CDR3 length: 18 residues. Written as DNA, the CDR3 is TGCGCCAGCAGCCAAGGGACAGGCACGCTCTCTGGGGCCAACGTCCTGACTTTC. Translating gives CASSQGTGTLSGANVLTF.

This CDR3 is CASSLMRGAEQYF. The CDR3, as DNA: TGTGCCAGCAGCTTAATGAGGGGAGCCGAGCAGTACTTC. The chain uses TRBV7-2 and TRBJ2-7; D might be TRBD1 or TRBD2, each matching 5 bases. Trimming pared 2 bases from V and 6 bases from J, leaving 11 bases between. The CDR3 runs 13 residues. The germline gives CDR1 SGHTA, CDR2 FQGNSA.

The V gene is TRBV7-2, the J gene TRBJ1-5, with TRBD1 as a possible D gene (5 bases). Germline V gene data show CDR1 as SGHTA and CDR2 as FQGNSA. CDR3 length: 14 amino acids. Trimming removed 6 bases at V and 7 bases at J, with 16 bases between. CDR3 protein: CASSSGRGEQPQHF. In DNA form, the CDR3 reads TGTGCCAGCAGTTCTGGCCGGGGGGAACAGCCCCAGCATTTT.

In nucleotides, the CDR3 is TGCGCCAGCAGCTTGGAGGCATCGGGTTCACCCCTCCACTTT. This gives the protein CASSLEASGSPLHF. This chain uses TRBV5-1 with TRBJ1-6; D remains unclear. The CDR3 has 14 residues. Per germline, CDR1 SGHRS and CDR2 YFSETQ. V was shortened by 0 bases and J by 9 bases, with 10 bases between the two germline ends.

This clone was seen once. The CDR3 DNA follows: TGTGCCACCCCCGGGGGACAGATGAACACCGGGGAGCTGTTTTTT. Its translation is CATPGGQMNTGELFF. This chain connects TRBV19 to TRBJ2-2; D perhaps matches TRBD1 (7 bases). The germline V and J ends were trimmed by 10 bases and 1 base, with 16 bases remaining between them. The CDR3 consists of 15 residues. Germline V gene lookup returns CDR1 LNHDA and CDR2 SQIVND (reference sequence).

This clone was recorded once. The chain uses TRBV6-6 and TRBJ2-5; D possibly uses TRBD1 or TRBD2 (5 bases each). Trimming removed 6 bases at V and 2 bases at J, with 16 bases between. This CDR3 region has 15 residues. CDR1 and CDR2 from the germline V gene are MNHNY and SVGAGI (reference sequence). CDR3 in amino acids: CASSQGASGQETQYF. DNA of the CDR3: TGTGCCAGCAGCCAAGGGGCTTCGGGACAAGAGACCCAGTACTTC.